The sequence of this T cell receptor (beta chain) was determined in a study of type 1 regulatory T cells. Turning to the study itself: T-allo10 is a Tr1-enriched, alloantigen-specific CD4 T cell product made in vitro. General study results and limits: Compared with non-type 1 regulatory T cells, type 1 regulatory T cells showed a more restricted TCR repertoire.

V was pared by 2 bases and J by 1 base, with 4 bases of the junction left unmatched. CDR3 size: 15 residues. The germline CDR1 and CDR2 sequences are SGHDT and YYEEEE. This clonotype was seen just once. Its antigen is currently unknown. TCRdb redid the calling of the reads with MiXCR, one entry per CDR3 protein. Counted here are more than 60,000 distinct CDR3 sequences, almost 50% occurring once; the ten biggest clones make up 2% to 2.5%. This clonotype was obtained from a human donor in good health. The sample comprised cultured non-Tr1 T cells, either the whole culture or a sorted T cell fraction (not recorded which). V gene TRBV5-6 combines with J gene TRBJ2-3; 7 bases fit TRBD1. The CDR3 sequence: CASSLRGPRTDTQYF. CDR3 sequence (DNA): TGTGCCAGCAGCTTAAGGGGGCCCCGCACAGATACGCAGTATTTT. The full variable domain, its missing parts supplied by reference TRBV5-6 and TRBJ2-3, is DAGVTQSPTHLIKTRGQQVTLRCSPKSGHDTVSWYQQALGQGPQFIFQYYEEEERQRGNFPDRFSGHQFPNYSSELNVNALLLGDSALYLCASSLRGPRTDTQYFGPGTRLTVL.